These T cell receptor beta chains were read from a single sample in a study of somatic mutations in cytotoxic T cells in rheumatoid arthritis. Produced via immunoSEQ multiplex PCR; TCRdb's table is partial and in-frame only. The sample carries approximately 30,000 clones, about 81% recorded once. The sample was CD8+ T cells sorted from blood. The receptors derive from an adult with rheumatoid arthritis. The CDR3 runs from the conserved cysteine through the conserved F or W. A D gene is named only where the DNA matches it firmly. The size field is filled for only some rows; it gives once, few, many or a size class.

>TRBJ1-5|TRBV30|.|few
CAFYRVRNQPQHF
TGTGCCTTCTACAGGGTCCGCAATCAGCCCCAGCATTTT
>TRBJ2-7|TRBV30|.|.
CAWSGGEQYF
TGTGCCTGGAGTGGAGGCGAGCAGTACTTC
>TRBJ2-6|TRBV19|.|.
CASSMGGTPASGANVLTF
TGTGCCAGTAGTATGGGCGGGACGCCGGCCTCTGGGGCCAACGTCCTGACTTTC
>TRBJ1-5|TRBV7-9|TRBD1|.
CASSLGGTGGKAGNQPQHF
TGTGCCAGCAGCTTAGGAGGGACAGGGGGCAAAGCGGGCAATCAGCCCCAGCATTTT
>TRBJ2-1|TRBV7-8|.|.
CASSLGGPIYNEQFF
TGTGCCAGCAGCCTAGGCGGTCCCATCTACAATGAGCAGTTCTTC
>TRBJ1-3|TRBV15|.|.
CATSRHGIGSGNTIYF
TGTGCCACCAGCAGGCACGGGATTGGGTCTGGAAACACCATATATTTT
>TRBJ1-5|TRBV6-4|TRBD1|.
CASSEGAGGGNQPQHF
TGTGCCAGCAGTGAAGGGGCAGGGGGTGGTAATCAGCCCCAGCATTTT
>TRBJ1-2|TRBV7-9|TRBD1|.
CASSSPGQSNYGYTF
TGTGCCAGCAGCTCCCCGGGACAGTCTAACTATGGCTACACCTTC
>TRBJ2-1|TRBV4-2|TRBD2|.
CASSRDAGTSGNEQFF
TGTGCCAGCAGCCGTGATGCCGGGACTAGCGGCAATGAGCAGTTCTTC
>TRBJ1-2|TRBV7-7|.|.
CASSLVGRAKNYGYTF
TGTGCCAGCAGCTTAGTCGGCAGGGCAAAAAACTATGGCTACACCTTC
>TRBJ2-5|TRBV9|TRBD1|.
CASSVGGTGKETQYF
TGTGCCAGCAGCGTAGGGGGGACAGGGAAAGAGACCCAGTACTTC
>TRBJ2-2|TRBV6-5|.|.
CASSYSIRAGELFF
TGTGCCAGCAGTTACTCAATCAGAGCCGGGGAGCTGTTTTTT
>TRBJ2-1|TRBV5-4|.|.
CASSLGVAAYNEQFF
TGTGCCAGCAGCTTGGGGGTAGCGGCCTACAATGAGCAGTTCTTC
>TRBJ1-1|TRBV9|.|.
CASSVGQGITEAFF
TGTGCCAGCAGCGTAGGGCAGGGGATCACTGAAGCTTTCTTT
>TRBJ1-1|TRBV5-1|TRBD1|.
CASSVWDRDTEAFF
TGCGCCAGCAGCGTCTGGGACAGAGACACTGAAGCTTTCTTT
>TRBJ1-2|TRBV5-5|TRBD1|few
CASSYRDSSTYGYTF
TGTGCCAGCAGCTACCGGGACAGCTCTACTTATGGCTACACCTTC
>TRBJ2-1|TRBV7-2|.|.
CASSSVRMGFGDEQFF
TGTGCCAGCAGCTCTGTGCGAATGGGGTTTGGGGATGAGCAGTTCTTC
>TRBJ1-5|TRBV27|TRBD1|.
CASSPGTGGKPQHF
TGTGCCAGCAGTCCCGGGACAGGGGGGAAGCCCCAGCATTTT
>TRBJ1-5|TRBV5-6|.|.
CASSLGGGQPQHF
TGTGCCAGCAGCTTGGGGGGAGGTCAGCCCCAGCATTTT
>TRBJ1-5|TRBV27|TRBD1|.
CASSSLTGGSLNQPQHF
TGTGCCAGCAGTTCCCTAACAGGGGGATCCCTCAATCAGCCCCAGCATTTT
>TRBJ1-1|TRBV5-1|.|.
CASSPPGGTEAFF
TGCGCCAGCAGCCCTCCCGGGGGGACTGAAGCTTTCTTT
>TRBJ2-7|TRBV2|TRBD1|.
CASRPGTAHEQYF
TGTGCCAGCAGGCCCGGGACAGCCCACGAGCAGTACTTC
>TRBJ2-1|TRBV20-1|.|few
CSAGDNEQFF
TGCAGTGCCGGCGACAATGAGCAGTTCTTC
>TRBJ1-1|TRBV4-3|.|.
CASSQVITGRRTEAFF
TGCGCCAGCAGCCAAGTGATTACGGGGCGCAGGACTGAAGCTTTCTTT
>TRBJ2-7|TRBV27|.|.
CASSLWRGTSYEQYF
TGTGCCAGCAGTTTATGGAGGGGCACCTCCTACGAGCAGTACTTC
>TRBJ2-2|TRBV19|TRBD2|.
CASSIQSGGTGELFF
TGTGCCAGTAGTATACAGAGCGGGGGGACCGGGGAGCTGTTTTTT